The 2 T cell receptor beta chains in this list originate from one sample, sequenced in a study of cytomegalovirus exposure and HLA in healthy donors. PCR employed 60 Vbeta and 13 Jbeta primers. Some clones are missing from TCRdb's copy, which holds only in-frame ones; the method was immunoSEQ multiplex PCR. The repertoire holds about 170,000 clones, with more than 80% as singletons. Sequenced material: PBMCs. These receptors were obtained from a woman in her late teens or twenties in good health and CMV-seronegative.

The V call is TRBV5-4, the J call TRBJ2-5; 7 bases are shared with TRBD1. The better agreement between TRBJ2-7 and the DNA end casts doubt on the J call. CDR3 size: 14 residues. CDR1 and CDR2 from the germline V gene are SGHNT and YYREEE (reference sequence). The CDR3 DNA sequence: TGTGCCAGCAGCCAGGGACAGAACTCCTACGAGCAGTACTTC. Its protein is CASSQGQNSYEQYF.

The rearrangement joins TRBV7-9 to TRBJ1-2; D not resolved. The CDR3 has 14 amino acids. Germline CDR1 and CDR2: SEHNR and FQNEAQ (reference sequence). Trimming pared 1 base from V and 6 bases from J, leaving 12 bases between. In nucleotides, the CDR3 is TGTGCCAGCAGCTTAGATCGGGGATTTCATGGCTACACCTTC. Translated, it gives CASSLDRGFHGYTF.